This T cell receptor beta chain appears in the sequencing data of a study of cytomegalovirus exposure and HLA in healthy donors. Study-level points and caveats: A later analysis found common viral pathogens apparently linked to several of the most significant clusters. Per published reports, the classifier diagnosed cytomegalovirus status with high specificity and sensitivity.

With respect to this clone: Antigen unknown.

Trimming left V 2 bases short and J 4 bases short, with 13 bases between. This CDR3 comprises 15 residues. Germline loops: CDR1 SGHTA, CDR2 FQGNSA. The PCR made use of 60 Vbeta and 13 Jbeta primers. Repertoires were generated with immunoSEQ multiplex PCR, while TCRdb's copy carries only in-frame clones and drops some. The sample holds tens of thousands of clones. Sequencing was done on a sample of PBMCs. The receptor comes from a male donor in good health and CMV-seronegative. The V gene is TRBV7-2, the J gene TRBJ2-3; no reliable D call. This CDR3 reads CASSLIEAAPDTQYF. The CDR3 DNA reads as TGTGCCAGCAGCTTAATTGAGGCGGCCCCAGATACGCAGTATTTT.